The entry below gives a single T cell receptor (beta chain) sequence along with its context. This table comes from immunoSEQ multiplex PCR, and its TCRdb copy is limited to in-frame clones, with some not included. The sample comprises around 400,000 clones, 91% of which are singletons, and just over 0.85% rests with the top ten. Individuals drawn from around 25 US areas were roughly 18 to 89 years old. This entry is derived from a study of blood T cell repertoires in COVID-19. V lost 4 bases and J 5 bases, leaving 15 bases between the germline ends. The germline gives CDR1 MNHNY, CDR2 SVGAGI (reference sequence). The CDR3 consists of 15 residues.

The sequencing sample was made of PBMCs or T cells enriched from blood (not recorded which). This sequence joins TRBV6-6 and TRBJ2-1; D is unclear. The receptor was isolated from a middle-aged woman who had been exposed to COVID-19. In DNA form, the CDR3 reads TGTGCCAGCAGTTCTTCCCTTAAAATCGACAATGAGCAGTTCTTC. It specifies CASSSSLKIDNEQFF.